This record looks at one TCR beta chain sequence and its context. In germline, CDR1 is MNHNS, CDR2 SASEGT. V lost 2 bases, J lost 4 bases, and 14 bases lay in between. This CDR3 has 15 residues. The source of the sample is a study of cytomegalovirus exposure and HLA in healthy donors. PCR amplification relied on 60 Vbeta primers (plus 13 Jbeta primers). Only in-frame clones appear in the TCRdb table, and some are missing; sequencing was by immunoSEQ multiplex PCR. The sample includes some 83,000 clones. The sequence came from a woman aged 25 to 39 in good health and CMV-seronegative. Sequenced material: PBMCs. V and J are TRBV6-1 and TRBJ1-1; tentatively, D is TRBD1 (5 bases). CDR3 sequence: CASSEQKGLATEAFF. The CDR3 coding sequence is TGTGCCAGCAGTGAACAAAAGGGGTTGGCCACTGAAGCTTTCTTT.